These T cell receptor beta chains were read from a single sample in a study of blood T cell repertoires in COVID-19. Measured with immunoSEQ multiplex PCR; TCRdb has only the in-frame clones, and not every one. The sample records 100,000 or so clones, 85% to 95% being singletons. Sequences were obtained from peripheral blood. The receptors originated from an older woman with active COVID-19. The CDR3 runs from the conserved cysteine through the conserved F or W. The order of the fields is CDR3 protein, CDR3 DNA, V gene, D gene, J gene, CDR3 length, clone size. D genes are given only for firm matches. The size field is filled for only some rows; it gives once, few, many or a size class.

CDR3: CASSGQGRNTEAFF; DNA: TGTGCCAGTAGTGGGCAGGGCCGGAACACTGAAGCTTTCTTT; V: TRBV19; D: .; J: TRBJ1-1; length: 14; size: .
CDR3: CASKVDWTSGTNEQFF; DNA: TGTGCCAGCAAAGTGGACTGGACTAGCGGGACCAATGAGCAGTTCTTC; V: TRBV7-8; D: TRBD2; J: TRBJ2-1; length: 16; size: .
CDR3: CASSQSGGGYNEQFF; DNA: TGTGCCAGCAGCCAGAGCGGGGGGGGATACAATGAGCAGTTCTTC; V: TRBV14; D: TRBD2; J: TRBJ2-1; length: 15; size: .
CDR3: CASSQERGGRIDTQYF; DNA: TGTGCCAGCAGCCAAGAAAGAGGGGGCAGGATAGATACGCAGTATTTT; V: TRBV14; D: TRBD1; J: TRBJ2-3; length: 16; size: .
CDR3: CSVELGGGGITEAFF; DNA: TGCAGCGTTGAATTGGGGGGAGGTGGTATCACTGAAGCTTTCTTT; V: TRBV29-1; D: .; J: TRBJ1-1; length: 15; size: .
CDR3: CASSSGTGVQNIQYF; DNA: TGTGCCAGCAGCTCCGGGACAGGGGTTCAAAACATTCAGTACTTC; V: TRBV6-5; D: TRBD1; J: TRBJ2-4; length: 15; size: .
CDR3: CASSASGATNEKLFF; DNA: TGTGCCAGCAGTGCGTCCGGGGCAACTAATGAAAAACTGTTTTTT; V: TRBV2; D: .; J: TRBJ1-4; length: 15; size: .
CDR3: CASSETGSTDEQFF; DNA: TGTGCCAGCAGCGAAACAGGGAGTACCGATGAGCAGTTCTTC; V: TRBV7-9; D: .; J: TRBJ2-1; length: 14; size: .
CDR3: CASSWTRSNTGELFF; DNA: TGTGCCAGCAGTTGGACACGCTCGAACACCGGGGAGCTGTTTTTT; V: TRBV2; D: .; J: TRBJ2-2; length: 15; size: few
CDR3: CASSSGNEPYEQYF; DNA: TGCGCCAGCAGCAGCGGGAACGAACCCTACGAGCAGTACTTC; V: TRBV5-1; D: TRBD2; J: TRBJ2-7; length: 14; size: .
CDR3: CASSRDSRETQYF; DNA: TGCGCCAGCAGTCGTGACTCGCGGGAGACCCAGTACTTC; V: TRBV10-2; D: .; J: TRBJ2-5; length: 13; size: .
CDR3: CASSLRQGGLNQPQHF; DNA: TGTGCCAGCAGCTTACGACAGGGGGGCCTCAATCAGCCCCAGCATTTT; V: TRBV7-9; D: TRBD1; J: TRBJ1-5; length: 16; size: .
CDR3: CASSETDRVIRHF; DNA: TGTGCCAGCAGTGAAACTGACAGAGTAATTAGGCATTTT; V: TRBV2; D: .; J: TRBJ1-5; length: 13; size: .
CDR3: CATSESRDSRNTIYF; DNA: TGTGCCACCAGTGAAAGCCGGGACAGCAGAAACACCATATATTTT; V: TRBV24-1; D: TRBD1; J: TRBJ1-3; length: 15; size: .
CDR3: CASSLVPTGGPSVFF; DNA: TGCGCCAGCAGCTTGGTCCCGACAGGGGGCCCGAGTGTTTTCTTT; V: TRBV5-1; D: TRBD1; J: TRBJ1-1; length: 15; size: .
CDR3: CASSPDRGNSPLHF; DNA: TGTGCCAGCAGCCCCGACAGGGGTAATTCACCCCTCCACTTT; V: TRBV6-2/TRBV6-3; D: TRBD1; J: TRBJ1-6; length: 14; size: .
CDR3: CASSLVFSGRGDTQYF; DNA: TGTGCCAGCAGCTTAGTATTTAGCGGGAGGGGAGATACGCAGTATTTT; V: TRBV7-2; D: TRBD2; J: TRBJ2-3; length: 16; size: .
CDR3: CASSPGGEMETQYF; DNA: TGTGCCAGTAGTCCTGGGGGGGAGATGGAGACCCAGTACTTC; V: TRBV19; D: TRBD2; J: TRBJ2-5; length: 14; size: .
CDR3: CASSQEPGGNQPQHF; DNA: TGCGCCAGCAGCCAAGAACCCGGGGGCAATCAGCCCCAGCATTTT; V: TRBV4-3; D: .; J: TRBJ1-5; length: 15; size: once
CDR3: CASSQSGRDYNEQFF; DNA: TGTGCCAGCAGCCAAAGCGGGAGAGACTACAATGAGCAGTTCTTC; V: TRBV9; D: TRBD2; J: TRBJ2-1; length: 15; size: .
CDR3: CATSDLGGENTGELFF; DNA: TGTGCCACCAGTGACTTAGGGGGGGAGAACACCGGGGAGCTGTTTTTT; V: TRBV24-1; D: .; J: TRBJ2-2; length: 16; size: .
CDR3: CACQSGTGGYEQYF; DNA: TGTGCCTGCCAAAGTGGGACAGGGGGGTACGAGCAGTACTTC; V: TRBV30; D: TRBD1; J: TRBJ2-7; length: 14; size: .
CDR3: CASTLALSGNTIYF; DNA: TGTGCCAGTACTCTTGCACTCTCTGGAAACACCATATATTTT; V: TRBV19; D: .; J: TRBJ1-3; length: 14; size: once
CDR3: CASSEDGTLEQYF; DNA: TGTGCCAGCAGCGAGGACGGGACTCTCGAGCAGTACTTC; V: TRBV11-3; D: .; J: TRBJ2-7; length: 13; size: .
CDR3: CASRLWLSSGNTIYF; DNA: TGTGCCAGCAGACTATGGCTCAGCTCTGGAAACACCATATATTTT; V: TRBV4-2; D: .; J: TRBJ1-3; length: 15; size: .
CDR3: CASSSSTATAVRGYTF; DNA: TGTGCCAGCAGTTCCTCGACGGCGACAGCAGTCCGGGGCTACACCTTC; V: TRBV28; D: .; J: TRBJ1-2; length: 16; size: .
CDR3: CASSVIEGGADTQYF; DNA: TGTGCCAGCAGTGTGATTGAGGGTGGCGCAGATACGCAGTATTTT; V: TRBV2; D: .; J: TRBJ2-3; length: 15; size: once
CDR3: CASSWGQGANQPQHF; DNA: TGTGCCAGCAGTTGGGGACAGGGGGCAAATCAGCCCCAGCATTTT; V: TRBV28; D: TRBD1; J: TRBJ1-5; length: 15; size: .
CDR3: CASSTRDIYGYTF; DNA: TGTGCCAGTAGTACCCGGGACATCTATGGCTACACCTTC; V: TRBV19; D: .; J: TRBJ1-2; length: 13; size: .
CDR3: CASSFGQYGYTF; DNA: TGTGCCAGTAGTTTCGGACAGTATGGCTACACCTTC; V: TRBV19; D: .; J: TRBJ1-2; length: 12; size: .
CDR3: CASTRALSAMNTEAFF; DNA: TGTGCCAGCACACGGGCCCTTAGCGCCATGAACACTGAAGCTTTCTTT; V: TRBV18; D: .; J: TRBJ1-1; length: 16; size: .
CDR3: CASSQAGNNSPLHF; DNA: TGTGCCAGCAGCCAAGCAGGAAATAATTCACCCCTCCACTTT; V: TRBV3-1/TRBV3-2; D: .; J: TRBJ1-6; length: 14; size: .
CDR3: CASNPGGSGANVLTF; DNA: TGTGCCAGCAACCCAGGAGGGTCTGGGGCCAACGTCCTGACTTTC; V: TRBV7-2; D: .; J: TRBJ2-6; length: 15; size: .
CDR3: CASLLAGVGETQYF; DNA: TGTGCCAGTTTACTAGCGGGAGTCGGGGAGACCCAGTACTTC; V: TRBV7-9; D: TRBD2; J: TRBJ2-5; length: 14; size: .
CDR3: CSVGDRVSEAFF; DNA: TGCAGCGTTGGAGACAGGGTTTCTGAAGCTTTCTTT; V: TRBV29-1; D: TRBD1; J: TRBJ1-1; length: 12; size: .
CDR3: CASSGGDRGTEAFF; DNA: TGTGCCAGCAGTGGGGGGGACAGGGGAACTGAAGCTTTCTTT; V: TRBV2; D: TRBD1; J: TRBJ1-1; length: 14; size: .
CDR3: CASSTRASGRAGEQYF; DNA: TGTGCCAGCAGCACCCGGGCTAGCGGGAGGGCCGGGGAGCAGTACTTC; V: TRBV7-6; D: TRBD2; J: TRBJ2-7; length: 16; size: once
CDR3: CASSYDRGTQPQHF; DNA: TGTGCCAGCAGTTACGACAGGGGGACTCAGCCCCAGCATTTT; V: TRBV6-5; D: TRBD1; J: TRBJ1-5; length: 14; size: .
CDR3: CATQGETQYF; DNA: TGTGCCACCCAGGGAGAGACCCAGTACTTC; V: TRBV28; D: .; J: TRBJ2-5; length: 10; size: .
CDR3: CASSYLGAGTEAFF; DNA: TGTGCCAGCAGTTACTTGGGGGCAGGGACTGAAGCTTTCTTT; V: TRBV6-5; D: .; J: TRBJ1-1; length: 14; size: .
CDR3: CASSHRGGVSYNEQFF; DNA: TGTGCCAGCAGTCACCGCGGGGGTGTCTCCTACAATGAGCAGTTCTTC; V: TRBV7-3; D: TRBD2; J: TRBJ2-1; length: 16; size: .
CDR3: CASSQGLAGFGGEQYF; DNA: TGCGCCAGCAGCCAAGGACTAGCGGGATTCGGGGGGGAGCAGTACTTC; V: TRBV4-1; D: TRBD2; J: TRBJ2-7; length: 16; size: .
CDR3: CASSLIVQGVDGYTF; DNA: TGTGCCAGCAGCTTGATAGTACAGGGGGTGGACGGCTACACCTTC; V: TRBV5-6; D: TRBD1; J: TRBJ1-2; length: 15; size: .
CDR3: CASSEGSFYGYTF; DNA: TGTGCCAGCAGTGAGGGCAGCTTCTATGGCTACACCTTC; V: TRBV25-1; D: .; J: TRBJ1-2; length: 13; size: .
CDR3: CASSHTKWDRLAGGRETQYF; DNA: TGTGCCAGCAGCCACACAAAATGGGACCGACTAGCGGGAGGCAGAGAGACCCAGTACTTC; V: TRBV14; D: TRBD2; J: TRBJ2-5; length: 20; size: .
CDR3: CASSQAQQIYTEAFF; DNA: TGCGCCAGCAGCCAAGCTCAACAGATTTACACTGAAGCTTTCTTT; V: TRBV4-1; D: .; J: TRBJ1-1; length: 15; size: .
CDR3: CASSYAPGRGHGYTF; DNA: TGTGCCAGCAGTTACGCCCCAGGGCGTGGGCATGGCTACACCTTC; V: TRBV6-2/TRBV6-3; D: .; J: TRBJ1-2; length: 15; size: .
CDR3: CASSVGRTGGSTDTQYF; DNA: TGTGCCAGCAGCGTAGGAAGGACAGGGGGTTCAACAGATACGCAGTATTTT; V: TRBV9; D: TRBD1; J: TRBJ2-3; length: 17; size: .
CDR3: CASRQTVAQETQYF; DNA: TGTGCCAGCAGACAAACAGTCGCCCAAGAGACCCAGTACTTC; V: TRBV6-5; D: .; J: TRBJ2-5; length: 14; size: .